The next 15 T cell receptor beta chains were all read from a single sample in a study of T cells in Graves' hyperthyroidism and ophthalmopathy. RNA transcripts provided the source from which TCR beta CDR3 regions were amplified. First-round RT-PCR targeting the TCR CDR3 was performed with the HTBI primer set. Each CDR3 protein gets one entry after TCRdb re-called the multiplex PCR reads with MiXCR. The table lists under 650,000 distinct CDR3 sequences, about 17% of them singletons. Sequencing was done on a sample of blood. Every receptor here comes from a woman in her 30s with Graves' hyperthyroidism.

This clonotype was counted ten times or more. The V gene is TRBV6-1, the J gene TRBJ1-5, with a tentative D call TRBD1 (6 bases). V gave up 5 bases and J gave up 2 bases, with 16 bases separating them. The CDR3 sequence is 16 residues long. Germline V gene data show CDR1 as MNHNS and CDR2 as SASEGT. CDR3: CASSPAGARGNQPQHF. For the CDR3, the DNA is TGTGCCAGCAGTCCCGCGGGGGCTAGGGGCAATCAGCCCCAGCATTTT.

V is TRBV12-3 or TRBV12-4 and J is TRBJ2-3, with D possibly being TRBD1 or TRBD2 (6 bases each). V lost 3 bases to trimming and J lost 0 bases, with 13 bases between them. The CDR3 loop spans 16 amino acids. CDR3 DNA: TGTGCCAGCAGTTTTATCCCCGGGGGCAGCACAGATACGCAGTATTTT. It yields the protein CASSFIPGGSTDTQYF.

This chain uses TRBV12-3 or TRBV12-4 with TRBJ2-5; D may correspond to TRBD1 or TRBD2 (6 bases each). Trimming took off 9 bases at V and 4 bases at J, with 18 bases between the two ends. The CDR3 runs 14 residues. The CDR3 bases are TGTGCCAGTAAAAGGAGGGGGACCGGAGAGACCCAGTACTTC. This encodes CASKRRGTGETQYF.

The rearrangement links TRBV5-1 to TRBJ2-7; D possibly uses TRBD1 or TRBD2 (6 bases each). This CDR3 is 13 amino acids long. CDR1 SGHRS and CDR2 YFSETQ come from the germline V gene. Trimming removed 7 bases from V and 4 bases from J, with 15 bases in between. The CDR3 protein is CASRGPEAYEQYF. For the CDR3, the DNA is TGCGCCAGCCGGGGGCCAGAGGCGTACGAGCAGTACTTC.

This clonotype came up many times. The chain links TRBV20-1 to TRBJ2-5, with D uncertain. Germline V gene sequence: CDR1 DFQATT, CDR2 SNEGSKA (reference sequence). CDR3 length: 12 amino acids. V dropped 6 bases and J dropped 2 bases, with 10 bases sitting between them. The CDR3 sequence is CSAPGWQETQYF. In DNA, the CDR3 is TGCAGTGCGCCCGGATGGCAAGAGACCCAGTACTTC.

This clonotype was detected many times. The V gene is TRBV12-3 or TRBV12-4, the J gene TRBJ2-5; D might be TRBD2 (5 bases). The CDR3 runs to 13 residues. The V end was cut by 5 bases, the J end by 5 bases, with 12 bases between. CDR3 in amino acids: CASSQEVRETQYF. The DNA of the CDR3 is TGTGCCAGCAGTCAGGAGGTTCGGGAGACCCAGTACTTC.

There are many counts of this clonotype. This rearrangement joins TRBV3-1 to TRBJ1-6, with D unclear. The CDR3 extends over 15 amino acids. Between the trimmed V and J ends, which lost 0 bases and 7 bases, there was a span of 10 bases. Germline V gene data show CDR1 as LGHDT and CDR2 as YNNKEL (reference sequence). Here the CDR3 reads CASSQEGNTNSPLHF. The CDR3 DNA reads TGTGCCAGCAGCCAAGAAGGCAACACCAATTCACCCCTCCACTTT.

The chain couples TRBV2 to TRBJ2-3; TRBD2 matches at 8 bases. J was trimmed by 0 bases and V by 6 bases; bases with no gene match: 17. Germline CDR1 and CDR2: SNHLY and FYNNEI. This CDR3 contains 19 residues. The DNA of the CDR3 is TGTGCCAGCAGCTTCCCAGCGGGGGTAACAACCGCCAGCACAGATACGCAGTATTTT. Residues: CASSFPAGVTTASTDTQYF.

The gene calls are TRBV29-1 and TRBJ1-3; D possibly corresponds to TRBD1 (6 bases). CDR3 size: 11 residues. Germline-derived CDR1 and CDR2 are SQVTM and ANQGSEA. Trimming removed 1 base at V and 14 bases at J, with 12 bases between. The CDR3 DNA reads as TGCAGCGTTGAAGGAGGGGGAGCTTTATATTTT. Translating gives CSVEGGGALYF.

This clonotype was seen at least ten times. V usage is TRBV2 and J usage is TRBJ1-1; 7 bases map to TRBD1. Germline CDR1 is SNHLY and CDR2 is FYNNEI. V trimming: 5 bases; J trimming: 5 bases; junction bases outside the gene matches: 2. This CDR3 has 12 amino acids. The CDR3 sequence is CASSRQGTEAFF. DNA of the CDR3: TGTGCCAGCAGTCGACAGGGAACTGAAGCTTTCTTT.

This chain joins TRBV6-1 and TRBJ2-7, with 12 bases matching TRBD2. V lost 6 bases, J lost 0 bases, and 21 bases stayed unmatched. CDR3 size: 21 residues. Germline CDR1 reads MNHNS; CDR2 reads SASEGT. DNA of the CDR3: TGTGCCAGCAGCGTGACTAGCGGGAGATGGTTATATGGTGAAGTCTCCTACGAGCAGTACTTC. This codes for CASSVTSGRWLYGEVSYEQYF.

This clonotype has more than one count but fewer than ten. The chain uses TRBV7-2 and TRBJ2-5, with 13 bases fitting TRBD2. This CDR3 has 15 residues. In germline, CDR1 is SGHTA, CDR2 FQGNSA. After removal of 4 bases from V and 4 bases from J, the junction contained 3 bases not matched to a gene. CDR3 amino acids: CASSSGTSGTETQYF. In nucleotides, the CDR3 is TGTGCCAGCAGCTCGGGGACTAGCGGGACAGAGACCCAGTACTTC.

This clonotype was seen at least ten times. CDR3 sequence: CASSPQGEAFF. The CDR3 DNA follows: TGTGCCAGCTCACCGCAGGGTGAAGCTTTCTTT. The rearrangement joins TRBV18 to TRBJ1-1, with D possibly being TRBD1 (5 bases). The germline V gene has CDR1 KGHSH and CDR2 LQKENI. The CDR3 is made up of 11 amino acids. V was pared by 3 bases and J by 7 bases, with 6 bases between. Full variable domain (remainder filled in from reference TRBV18 and TRBJ1-1): NAGVMQNPRHLVRRRGQEARLRCSPMKGHSHVYWYRQLPEEGLKFMVYLQKENIIDESGMPKERFSAEFPKEGPSILRIQQVVRGDSAAYFCASSPQGEAFFGQGTRLTVV.

This clonotype was counted at least ten times. CDR3 bases: TGTGCCAGCAGCCAAGGGGGTGAGCGGGATAGGAAGTTCTTC. As protein: CASSQGGERDRKFF. V and J are TRBV3-1 and TRBJ2-1; 7 nucleotides agree with TRBD2. The ends lost 1 base at V and 14 bases at J; junction bases unmatched: 11. This CDR3 is 14 amino acids long. Per germline, CDR1 LGHDT and CDR2 YNNKEL (reference sequence).

In this sample, this clonotype turned up many times. The chain links TRBV7-2 to TRBJ2-3; no clear D. The length of the CDR3 is 14 residues. The germline CDR1 and CDR2 sequences are SGHTA and FQGNSA. Trimming pared 7 bases from V and 0 bases from J, leaving 11 bases between. The DNA of the CDR3 is TGTGCCAGCACCTTGCTACCCAGCACAGATACGCAGTATTTT. This encodes CASTLLPSTDTQYF.